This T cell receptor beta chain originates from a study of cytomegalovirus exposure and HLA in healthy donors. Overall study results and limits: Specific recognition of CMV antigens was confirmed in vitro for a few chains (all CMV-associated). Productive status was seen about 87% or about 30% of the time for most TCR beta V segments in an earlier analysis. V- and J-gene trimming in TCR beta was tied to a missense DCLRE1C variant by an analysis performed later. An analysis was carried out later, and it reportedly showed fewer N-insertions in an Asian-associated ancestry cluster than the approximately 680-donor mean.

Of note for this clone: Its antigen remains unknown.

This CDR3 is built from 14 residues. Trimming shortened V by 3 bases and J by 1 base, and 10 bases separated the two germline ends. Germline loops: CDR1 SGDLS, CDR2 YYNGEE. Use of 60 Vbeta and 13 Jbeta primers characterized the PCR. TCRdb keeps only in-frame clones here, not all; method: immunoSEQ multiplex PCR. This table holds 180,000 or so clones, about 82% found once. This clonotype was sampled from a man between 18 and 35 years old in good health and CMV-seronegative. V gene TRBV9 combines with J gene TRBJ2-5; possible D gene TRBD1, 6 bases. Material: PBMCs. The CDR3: CASSARGGQETQYF. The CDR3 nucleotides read TGTGCCAGCAGCGCCAGGGGTGGCCAAGAGACCCAGTACTTC.